Following are 21 T cell receptor beta chains from one sample sequenced in a study of human CD8 memory T cell subsets. Generation of TCR beta libraries used UMI-labeled 5' RACE. TCRdb re-called the 5' RACE reads; one entry per CDR3 protein, DNA not given. The repertoire shows 15,000 to 20,000 distinct CDR3 sequences; the top ten hold 5% to 6.5%. Sample: CD8+ stem-like memory T cells (TSCM and TCM) sorted from PBMCs. Subset specified: stem-like memory CD8 T cells (TSTEM), CCR7+ PD-1- TIGIT-. The receptor source for this set is a human donor in good health.

The V and J genes are TRBV12-3 or TRBV12-4 and TRBJ2-7; TCRdb indicates TRBD2, and absent DNA this call remains unverified. The CDR3 is made up of 14 amino acids. CDR3: CASSLRGGSNEQYF.

The chain carries TRBV4-1 and TRBJ2-3; TCRdb proposes TRBD2, but this gene call is untestable without DNA. Germline assignment: CDR1 MGHRA and CDR2 YSYEKL. CDR3 size: 17 residues. The chain's CDR3 is CASSPLLSGARKDTQYF.

CDR3 region: CASSNRAPGTYEQYF. The chain uses TRBV6-5 and TRBJ2-7; TCRdb designates TRBD1, a call that cannot be tested without DNA. The germline V gene has CDR1 MNHEY and CDR2 SVGAGI. The CDR3 length is 15 residues.

The chain uses TRBV14 and TRBJ2-7; as DNA is missing, the TRBD1 call by TCRdb cannot be tested. Germline CDR1 and CDR2: SGHDN and FVKESK. The CDR3 has 15 amino acids. CDR3 amino acids: CASSLVRTPSYEQYF.

This rearrangement joins TRBV28 to TRBJ2-7. This CDR3 has 14 residues. The germline gives CDR1 MDHEN, CDR2 SYDVKM. The chain's CDR3 is CASSPTSANYEQYF.

This chain links TRBV6-5 with TRBJ2-7; lacking DNA, the TRBD1 call made by TCRdb goes unchecked. Per germline, CDR1 MNHEY and CDR2 SVGAGI. CDR3 length: 14 residues. CDR3 sequence: CASSYVQGGYEQYF.

The chain recombines TRBV28 with TRBJ1-1; no DNA is available, so the TRBD1 call from TCRdb remains unchecked. The CDR3 loop spans 13 amino acids. Germline CDR1 reads MDHEN; CDR2 reads SYDVKM. The CDR3 spells CASSTGFKTEAFF.

The chain links TRBV7-8 to TRBJ2-7; absent DNA, TCRdb's TRBD1 call cannot be checked. The CDR3 sequence is 13 residues long. The germline V gene encodes CDR1 SGHVS and CDR2 FQNEAQ. The CDR3 loop reads CASSHGQGYEQYF. Filled out from reference TRBV7-8 and TRBJ2-7, the complete variable domain reads GAGVSQSPRYKVAKRGQDVALRCDPISGHVSLFWYQQALGQGPEFLTYFQNEAQLDKSGLPSDRFFAERPEGSVSTLKIQRTQQEDSAVYLCASSHGQGYEQYFGPGTRLTVT.

J is TRBJ2-7 and V is TRBV5-1; checking the TCRdb D call of TRBD1 is not possible without DNA. Germline CDR1 and CDR2: SGHRS and YFSETQ. The CDR3 runs 15 residues. The CDR3 protein is CASSPDGTSPIEQYF.

This rearrangement joins TRBV4-1 to TRBJ1-4; TCRdb's assignment of TRBD1 cannot be checked, as there is no DNA. The germline V gene has CDR1 MGHRA and CDR2 YSYEKL. The CDR3 sequence is 15 residues long. CDR3 loop: CASSQEDRVEEKLFF.

The CDR3: CASSWTPTGELFF. V usage is TRBV28 and J usage is TRBJ2-2; TCRdb's D call, TRBD2, is unchecked because there is no DNA. Germline values: CDR1 MDHEN, CDR2 SYDVKM. The CDR3 length is 13 residues.

This clonotype ranks as medium-sized (0.01 to 0.1%) in terms of frequency. This chain uses TRBV20-1 with TRBJ2-7; TCRdb's D call of TRBD2 is untestable without DNA. There are 14 residues in the CDR3. The germline CDR1 and CDR2 sequences are DFQATT and SNEGSKA (reference sequence). CDR3 in amino acids: CSARDGGGNPEQYF.

This chain links TRBV7-6 with TRBJ2-1. The CDR3 is 16 amino acids. The germline CDR1 and CDR2 sequences are SGHVS and FNYEAQ. The CDR3 loop reads CASSLGRGYSYNEQFF.

This clonotype is labeled medium-sized based on frequency. The rearrangement links TRBV19 to TRBJ1-1; absent DNA, TCRdb's TRBD1 call cannot be checked. CDR1 is LNHDA, CDR2 SQIVND, per germline (reference sequence). The CDR3 has 15 residues. The CDR3 loop is CASSIVGAMDTEAFF.

The CDR3 sequence: CASSAGGTPYEQYF. The chain combines TRBV10-2 with TRBJ2-7. This CDR3 region has 14 residues. Germline loops: CDR1 WSHSY, CDR2 SAAADI.

V and J are TRBV20-1 and TRBJ1-1. Germline loops: CDR1 DFQATT, CDR2 SNEGSKA (reference sequence). The CDR3 extends over 13 amino acids. The CDR3 loop reads CSASGRYLTEAFF.

The V call is TRBV28, the J call TRBJ2-1; TCRdb outputs TRBD1, but without DNA this stays unchecked. CDR3 length: 13 amino acids. The germline V gene has CDR1 MDHEN and CDR2 SYDVKM. The CDR3 sequence: CASSSTGSDEQFF.

This clonotype counts as medium-sized by frequency. The rearrangement links TRBV4-1 to TRBJ1-2. Per the germline V gene, CDR1 is MGHRA and CDR2 is YSYEKL. The CDR3 covers 13 residues. The CDR3 spells CASSHNEGSGYTF.

V usage is TRBV24-1 and J usage is TRBJ1-1; the D call of TRBD1 rests on TCRdb alone, since no DNA is present to check it. The CDR3 runs to 12 residues. Germline V gene sequence: CDR1 KGHDR, CDR2 SFDVKD. CDR3 residues: CATSDWSGDPFF.

This chain joins TRBV29-1 and TRBJ2-5; there is no DNA to check the TCRdb D call of TRBD2. From germline, CDR1 is SQVTM and CDR2 ANQGSEA. CDR3 length: 15 residues. This CDR3 is CSVEELAEDQETQYF.

The chain is built from TRBV29-1 and TRBJ1-2; the D gene TCRdb calls, TRBD1, cannot be checked with no DNA. This CDR3 is 14 amino acids long. The V gene's germline CDR1 is SQVTM and CDR2 ANQGSEA. The CDR3 region is CSVLLTQTDYGYTF.